A single sample gave rise to the 18 T cell receptor beta chains below, sequenced in a study of cytomegalovirus exposure and HLA in healthy donors. The PCR ran on 60 Vbeta and 13 Jbeta primers. The method was immunoSEQ multiplex PCR; TCRdb's version includes in-frame clones alone and lacks a portion of them. Of about 160,000 clones listed, roughly 77% are singletons. The sample was PBMCs. Every receptor here comes from a human donor in good health.

The V gene is TRBV7-9, the J gene TRBJ2-1; 10 bases line up with TRBD2. V lost 5 bases to trimming and J lost 9 bases; unmatched junction nucleotides: 10. There are 15 residues in the CDR3. CDR1 is SEHNR and CDR2 is FQNEAQ in the germline V gene (reference sequence). The CDR3 region is CASSGPSGGEGEQFF. The CDR3 DNA sequence: TGTGCCAGCAGCGGACCTAGCGGGGGTGAGGGTGAGCAGTTCTTC.

The chain combines TRBV7-6 with TRBJ1-1, with TRBD1 matching over 8 bases. There are 15 residues in the CDR3. Trimming took 0 bases from V and 4 from J; bases not matched to a gene: 4. Germline V gene data show CDR1 as SGHVS and CDR2 as FNYEAQ. The CDR3 spells CASSLAQGATTEAFF. CDR3 DNA: TGTGCCAGCAGCTTAGCGCAGGGGGCGACCACTGAAGCTTTCTTT. The whole variable domain, filled in from reference TRBV7-6 and TRBJ1-1, reads GAGVSQSPRYKVTKRGQDVALRCDPISGHVSLYWYRQALGQGPEFLTYFNYEAQQDKSGLPNDRFSAERPEGSISTLTIQRTEQRDSAMYRCASSLAQGATTEAFFGQGTRLTVV.

The gene calls are TRBV4-1 and TRBJ1-5; TRBD1 agrees at 9 bases. V shed 0 bases, J shed 7 bases, and the junction held 4 bases outside the gene matches. Germline loops: CDR1 MGHRA, CDR2 YSYEKL. There are 15 residues in the CDR3. The chain's CDR3 is CASSQDTGQGQPQHF. In DNA form, the CDR3 reads TGCGCCAGCAGCCAAGATACGGGACAGGGCCAGCCCCAGCATTTT.

The chain has TRBV10-3 and TRBJ1-5; 8 bases match TRBD1. The CDR3 has 13 amino acids. Trimming took 6 bases from V and 3 from J; bases not matched to a gene: 1. Per germline, CDR1 ENHRY and CDR2 SYGVKD. CDR3 coding DNA: TGTGCCATCAGGGACAGGGTCAATCAGCCCCAGCATTTT. Its translation: CAIRDRVNQPQHF.

The chain joins TRBV7-9 to TRBJ2-7; D is ambiguous. Between the trimmed V and J ends, which lost 1 base and 2 bases, there was a span of 9 bases. Germline V gene data show CDR1 as SEHNR and CDR2 as FQNEAQ (reference sequence). This CDR3 is built from 14 residues. CDR3 in amino acids: CASSLGLVAYEQYF. The CDR3 region has the DNA TGTGCCAGCAGCTTAGGCTTAGTTGCCTACGAGCAGTACTTC.

The rearrangement links TRBV29-1 to TRBJ2-5, with TRBD2 matching over 8 bases. Germline V gene sequence: CDR1 SQVTM, CDR2 ANQGSEA. The CDR3 loop spans 13 amino acids. With V trimmed by 4 bases and J by 5 bases, 6 bases remained unmatched. The CDR3 here is CSVGVSGAETQYF. The DNA for the CDR3 is TGCAGCGTTGGGGTTAGCGGGGCGGAGACCCAGTACTTC.

V is TRBV29-1 and J is TRBJ2-1, with 7 nucleotides matching TRBD2. Germline V gives CDR1 SQVTM, CDR2 ANQGSEA. V lost 3 bases to trimming and J lost 6 bases; unmatched junction nucleotides: 8. CDR3 length: 14 residues. Here the CDR3 DNA reads TGCAGCGTTGAGGCAAGCGGGAATTTCAATGAGCAGTTCTTC. Translated: CSVEASGNFNEQFF.

The V and J genes are TRBV7-9 and TRBJ2-3; 14 nucleotides align to TRBD2. The CDR3 consists of 19 residues. Germline V CDR1 and CDR2: SEHNR, FQNEAQ (reference sequence). Germline trimming cut 5 bases from V and 1 base from J; bases unmatched to any gene: 11. DNA of the CDR3: TGTGCCAGCAGCCCCGGACTAGCGGGAGGTTCATACGGCACAGATACGCAGTATTTT. As protein: CASSPGLAGGSYGTDTQYF.

This clone was recorded only once. The rearrangement joins TRBV19 to TRBJ1-2; D might be TRBD1 (5 bases). Trimming cost V 4 bases and J 2 bases, with 14 bases left between them. This CDR3 is built from 15 residues. CDR1 and CDR2 from the germline V gene are LNHDA and SQIVND (reference sequence). CDR3 residues: CASSSSWTHNYGYTF. In DNA, the CDR3 is TGTGCCAGTAGTAGTTCGTGGACACACAACTATGGCTACACCTTC.

The chain carries TRBV30 and TRBJ2-1, with D maybe TRBD1 (6 bases). V was clipped by 4 bases and J by 9 bases, with 16 bases between them. Looked up from germline, CDR1 is GTSNPN and CDR2 is SVGIG (reference sequence). The CDR3 extends over 13 amino acids. CDR3 DNA: TGTGCCTGGAAAACGACAGGCGTCGTTGAGCAGTTCTTC. It yields the protein CAWKTTGVVEQFF.

The chain couples TRBV28 to TRBJ2-7; perhaps TRBD1 as D (6 bases). Trimming pared 4 bases from V and 2 bases from J, leaving 12 bases between. Germline CDR1 MDHEN, CDR2 SYDVKM. The CDR3 loop spans 14 amino acids. The CDR3 DNA is TGTGCCAGCAGTTATGGGGACACGGCCTACGAGCAGTACTTC. Its protein is CASSYGDTAYEQYF.

The chain combines TRBV27 with TRBJ2-7, with 12 bases that match TRBD1. This CDR3 spans 14 amino acids. V dropped 3 bases and J dropped 6; count of bases not matched to a gene: 3. In germline, CDR1 is MNHEY, CDR2 SMNVEV (reference sequence). CDR3 region: CASSFAGQGAEQYF. CDR3 nucleotides: TGTGCCAGCAGTTTTGCGGGACAGGGGGCCGAGCAGTACTTC.

The chain links TRBV19 to TRBJ2-2; 7 bases align to TRBD1. The CDR3 loop spans 14 amino acids. Germline V gene sequence: CDR1 LNHDA, CDR2 SQIVND (reference sequence). Trimming at V came to 3 bases and at J to 7 bases, leaving 5 bases not matched to a gene. The CDR3 DNA reads TGTGCCAGTAGTATCAACCAGGGGGACGGGGAGCTGTTTTTT. Translating gives CASSINQGDGELFF.

The chain employs TRBV14 and TRBJ2-1, with a tentative D call TRBD2 (5 bases). The ends were cut back, 2 bases at V and 3 bases at J, with 14 bases in the middle. The CDR3 consists of 16 residues. CDR1 and CDR2 from the germline V gene are SGHDN and FVKESK. The CDR3 here is CASSQTWRRYYNEQFF. The CDR3 DNA is TGTGCCAGCAGCCAAACCTGGAGGAGGTACTACAATGAGCAGTTCTTC. Full variable domain (missing parts from reference TRBV14 and TRBJ2-1): EAGVTQFPSHSVIEKGQTVTLRCDPISGHDNLYWYRRVMGKEIKFLLHFVKESKQDESGMPNNRFLAERTGGTYSTLKVQPAELEDSGVYFCASSQTWRRYYNEQFFGPGTRLTVL.

The chain recombines TRBV5-1 with TRBJ2-7, with D possibly TRBD2 on 6 matching bases. The CDR3 sequence is 11 residues long. Germline V gene data show CDR1 as SGHRS and CDR2 as YFSETQ. V lost 5 bases, J lost 4 bases, and 7 bases lay in between. CDR3 sequence (DNA): TGCGCCAGCAGGGGGGGATACGAGCAGTACTTC. This codes for CASRGGYEQYF.

The chain is built from TRBV6-5 and TRBJ2-7; D uncertain. V lost 2 bases to trimming and J lost 5 bases, with 13 bases between them. The germline V gene has CDR1 MNHEY and CDR2 SVGAGI. The CDR3 runs 14 residues. CDR3 nucleotides: TGTGCCAGCAGTTACGGCGGCTCCACGGACGAGCAGTACTTC. This gives the protein CASSYGGSTDEQYF.

The chain links TRBV11-2 to TRBJ2-7; 9 bases map to TRBD1. Germline CDR1 is SGHAT and CDR2 is FQNNGV. The CDR3 consists of 13 residues. With 4 bases clipped from V and 4 bases from J, the junction kept 2 bases outside the gene matches. CDR3 DNA: TGTGCCAGCAGCTCCGGGACAGGGTACGAGCAGTACTTC. Its protein product is CASSSGTGYEQYF.

V usage is TRBV7-8 and J usage is TRBJ1-2; 11 bases align to TRBD1. CDR1 SGHVS and CDR2 FQNEAQ come from the germline V gene. CDR3 length: 15 residues. Trimming cost V 0 bases and J 13 bases; bases outside gene matches: 10. The CDR3 here is CASSLAFRDRGRPTF. CDR3 nucleotide sequence: TGTGCCAGCAGCTTAGCTTTTCGGGACAGGGGGAGGCCCACCTTC.